The 18 T cell receptor beta chains presented below share a single source sample, sequenced in a study of blood T cells in healthy people across ages. A second PCR, run for roughly 7 to 11 cycles, used a sample-barcoded 5' primer plus a J-beta primer mix. MiXCR, run by TCRdb on the 5' RACE reads, gives a single entry per CDR3 protein. The sample has under 2 million distinct CDR3 sequences; around 35% are singletons. Source material: blood. These receptors were obtained from a woman in her twenties or thirties in good health.

A few counts support this clonotype. The gene calls are TRBV2 and TRBJ2-5, with TRBD2 as a possible D gene (5 bases). There are 13 residues in the CDR3. Germline CDR1 reads SNHLY; CDR2 reads FYNNEI. With 6 bases removed from V and 5 bases from J, the gap between germline ends came to 13 bases. The CDR3 region is CASRRESSETQYF. As DNA, the CDR3 is TGTGCCAGCAGGAGGGAGTCTTCCGAGACCCAGTACTTC.

This chain links TRBV25-1 with TRBJ2-1; D call uncertain. The CDR3 covers 17 residues. Trimming removed 10 bases from V and 4 bases from J, with 26 bases in between. The germline gives CDR1 MGHDK, CDR2 SYGVNS. The CDR3 region is CATSRSLQFRTYNEQFF. In DNA, the CDR3 is TGTGCCACCTCTCGGAGCCTTCAGTTCAGAACATACAATGAGCAGTTCTTC. The full variable domain, with the rest looked up from reference TRBV25-1 and TRBJ2-1, is EADIYQTPRYLVIGTGKKITLECSQTMGHDKMYWYQQDPGMELHLIHYSYGVNSTEKGDLSSESTVSRIRTEHFPLTLESARPSHTSQYLCATSRSLQFRTYNEQFFGPGTRLTVL.

The CDR3 DNA sequence: TGCGCCAGCAGCCAACCTGGACAGGGGACATACGAGCAGTACTTC. Protein sequence: CASSQPGQGTYEQYF. The rearrangement links TRBV4-1 to TRBJ2-7; 9 nucleotides match TRBD1. The junction had 6 bases not matched to a gene; V was cut back by 2 bases and J by 4 bases. Per the germline V gene, CDR1 is MGHRA and CDR2 is YSYEKL. This CDR3 is 15 amino acids long.

This clonotype was counted once. This rearrangement joins TRBV9 to TRBJ2-3, with unresolved D. The CDR3 contains 16 residues. Trimming pared 2 bases from V and 0 bases from J, leaving 13 bases between. Germline V CDR1 and CDR2: SGDLS, YYNGEE. The CDR3 DNA is TGTGCCAGCAGCGTCTCCCCTTGGGCTAGCACAGATACGCAGTATTTT. It translates to CASSVSPWASTDTQYF.

In DNA, the CDR3 is TGTGCCAGCAGCTTGTTTCGGTCTAGCGGGGTATATGAGCAGTTCTTC. This translates into CASSLFRSSGVYEQFF. This chain connects TRBV5-6 to TRBJ2-1; the match to TRBD2 covers 9 bases. The germline gives CDR1 SGHDT, CDR2 YYEEEE. Trimming cost V 1 base and J 8 bases; bases outside gene matches: 10. This CDR3 is 16 amino acids long.

The V gene is TRBV3-1, the J gene TRBJ2-5, with D possibly being TRBD1 or TRBD2 (5 bases each). TRBJ2-7 explains the end of the DNA better; the J call may be wrong. Germline V gene sequence: CDR1 LGHDT, CDR2 YNNKEL (reference sequence). This CDR3 has 16 residues. The CDR3 DNA is TGTGCCAGCAGCCAACCACCGATAGGGACGGTCACCGAGCAGTACTTC. Translation: CASSQPPIGTVTEQYF.

In regard to this clonotype: This clone may be a read error of a much larger clone one base away. This chain connects TRBV29-1 to TRBJ2-5; D is ambiguous. This CDR3 has 12 amino acids. The ends were cut back, 4 bases at V and 11 bases at J, with 17 bases in the middle. Per germline, CDR1 SQVTM and CDR2 ANQGSEA. CDR3 DNA: TGCAGCGTTGTCTCCGGTGATGATGAGCAGTACTTC. It translates to CSVVSGDDEQYF. Supplemented by reference TRBV29-1 and TRBJ2-5, the full variable domain reads SAVISQKPSRDICQRGTSLTIQCQVDSQVTMMFWYRQQPGQSLTLIATANQGSEATYESGFVIDKFPISRPNLTFSTLTVSNMSPEDSSIYLCSVVSGDDEQYFGPGTRLLVL.

About this clonotype itself: At one end the junction does not follow the germline gene, possibly because of a read error. This chain connects TRBV10-3 to TRBJ1-5, with D perhaps matching TRBD1 (6 bases). The germline CDR1 and CDR2 sequences are ENHRY and SYGVKD. The CDR3 is made up of 17 amino acids. The CDR3 coding sequence is TGTGCCATCGGTGAGAGGGGGGGCAGCGGGAATGATCAGCCCCAGCATTTT. This encodes CAIGERGGSGNDQPQHF.

This clonotype occurred a few times. V usage is TRBV2 and J usage is TRBJ2-3; D unclear. Trimming removed 3 bases at V and 2 bases at J, with 9 bases between. This CDR3 is built from 14 residues. The germline V gene has CDR1 SNHLY and CDR2 FYNNEI. Written as DNA, the CDR3 is TGTGCCAGCAGTGATACTACTTTCACAGATACGCAGTATTTT. Its translation is CASSDTTFTDTQYF.

This clonotype was observed a single time. This may be a read error, as it is one base from a much larger clone. The CDR3: CASSETSGSTGTQYF. For the CDR3, the DNA is TGTGCCAGCAGTGAGACTAGCGGTAGCACAGGTACGCAGTATTTT. V is TRBV6-4 and J is TRBJ2-3; 9 bases line up with TRBD2. The CDR3 length is 15 residues. The germline V gene encodes CDR1 MRHNA and CDR2 SNTAGT.

The table lists this clonotype with many counts. The chain carries TRBV5-6 and TRBJ1-1, with a tentative D call TRBD1 (6 bases). The CDR3 spans 15 residues. Germline V gives CDR1 SGHDT, CDR2 YYEEEE. Trimming stripped 0 bases from V and 1 base from J, with 10 bases between. The CDR3 DNA sequence: TGTGCCAGCAGCTTGGCCGACAGGCCGAACACTGAAGCTTTCTTT. It specifies CASSLADRPNTEAFF.

In its sample, this clonotype was seen a few times. V and J are TRBV20-1 and TRBJ2-7; possibly TRBD1 for D (6 bases). The germline V gene encodes CDR1 DFQATT and CDR2 SNEGSKA (reference sequence). Trimming shortened V by 6 bases and J by 0 bases, and 9 bases separated the two germline ends. The CDR3 spans 12 residues. CDR3 protein: CSAVGGSYEQYF. The CDR3 DNA reads TGCAGTGCGGTAGGGGGCTCCTACGAGCAGTACTTC.

In this sample, this clonotype turned up a few times. The rearrangement uses TRBV15 and TRBJ2-5, with 8 bases aligning to TRBD2. Germline-derived CDR1 and CDR2 are LNHNV and YYDKDF (reference sequence). V shed 6 bases and J 5 bases; nucleotides not matched to a gene: 11. This CDR3 is 15 amino acids long. CDR3 nucleotides: TGTGCCACCAGAGACGTAACGGGGGGGAGGGAGACCCAGTACTTC. It specifies CATRDVTGGRETQYF. The variable domain in full, completed from reference TRBV15 and TRBJ2-5, reads DAMVIQNPRYQVTQFGKPVTLSCSQTLNHNVMYWYQQKSSQAPKLLFHYYDKDFNNEADTPDNFQSRRPNTSFCFLDIRSPGLGDTAMYLCATRDVTGGRETQYFGPGTRLLVL.

The V gene is TRBV7-7, the J gene TRBJ2-5; 9 nucleotides line up with TRBD2. There are 17 residues in the CDR3. CDR1 and CDR2 (germline): SSHAT, FNYEAQ (reference sequence). V lost 1 base and J lost 5; bases outside the gene matches: 11. CDR3 in amino acids: CASSLGVQRGAGETQYF. CDR3 nucleotide sequence: TGTGCCAGCAGCTTAGGGGTTCAGCGGGGGGCCGGGGAGACCCAGTACTTC.

The V call is TRBV27, the J call TRBJ2-1; the match to TRBD2 covers 11 bases. V was pared by 6 bases and J by 8 bases, with 12 bases of the junction left unmatched. Germline V gene lookup returns CDR1 MNHEY and CDR2 SMNVEV (reference sequence). There are 16 residues in the CDR3. The CDR3 DNA reads TGTGCCAGCAGCAAGTTGGCGACTAGCGGGACCGATGAGCAGTTCTTC. It specifies CASSKLATSGTDEQFF.

This clonotype was seen many times. The rearrangement joins TRBV20-1 to TRBJ2-1; 11 bases are shared with TRBD2. Germline V gives CDR1 DFQATT, CDR2 SNEGSKA (reference sequence). The V segment lost 6 bases and the J segment 4 bases; nucleotides outside the gene matches: 5. CDR3 length: 14 amino acids. The CDR3 protein is CSARTSGRYNEQFF. In nucleotides, the CDR3 is TGCAGTGCGCGGACTAGCGGGCGGTACAATGAGCAGTTCTTC.

The chain recombines TRBV6-6 with TRBJ2-5; TRBD2 matches at 13 bases. The CDR3 contains 17 residues. With V trimmed by 7 bases and J by 4 bases, 12 bases remained unmatched. Germline assignment: CDR1 MNHNY and CDR2 SVGAGI (reference sequence). CDR3 loop: CASNPGLAGRQAETQYF. The DNA of the CDR3 is TGTGCCAGCAACCCGGGACTAGCGGGGAGACAGGCAGAGACCCAGTACTTC.

The genes are TRBV15 and TRBJ1-4; D remains ambiguous. Germline loops: CDR1 LNHNV, CDR2 YYDKDF (reference sequence). This CDR3 contains 15 residues. V was trimmed by 3 bases and J by 4 bases, leaving 12 bases between them. The CDR3 DNA reads as TGTGCCACCAGCAGCAGGACCGACCATAATGAAAAACTGTTTTTT. Protein sequence: CATSSRTDHNEKLFF.